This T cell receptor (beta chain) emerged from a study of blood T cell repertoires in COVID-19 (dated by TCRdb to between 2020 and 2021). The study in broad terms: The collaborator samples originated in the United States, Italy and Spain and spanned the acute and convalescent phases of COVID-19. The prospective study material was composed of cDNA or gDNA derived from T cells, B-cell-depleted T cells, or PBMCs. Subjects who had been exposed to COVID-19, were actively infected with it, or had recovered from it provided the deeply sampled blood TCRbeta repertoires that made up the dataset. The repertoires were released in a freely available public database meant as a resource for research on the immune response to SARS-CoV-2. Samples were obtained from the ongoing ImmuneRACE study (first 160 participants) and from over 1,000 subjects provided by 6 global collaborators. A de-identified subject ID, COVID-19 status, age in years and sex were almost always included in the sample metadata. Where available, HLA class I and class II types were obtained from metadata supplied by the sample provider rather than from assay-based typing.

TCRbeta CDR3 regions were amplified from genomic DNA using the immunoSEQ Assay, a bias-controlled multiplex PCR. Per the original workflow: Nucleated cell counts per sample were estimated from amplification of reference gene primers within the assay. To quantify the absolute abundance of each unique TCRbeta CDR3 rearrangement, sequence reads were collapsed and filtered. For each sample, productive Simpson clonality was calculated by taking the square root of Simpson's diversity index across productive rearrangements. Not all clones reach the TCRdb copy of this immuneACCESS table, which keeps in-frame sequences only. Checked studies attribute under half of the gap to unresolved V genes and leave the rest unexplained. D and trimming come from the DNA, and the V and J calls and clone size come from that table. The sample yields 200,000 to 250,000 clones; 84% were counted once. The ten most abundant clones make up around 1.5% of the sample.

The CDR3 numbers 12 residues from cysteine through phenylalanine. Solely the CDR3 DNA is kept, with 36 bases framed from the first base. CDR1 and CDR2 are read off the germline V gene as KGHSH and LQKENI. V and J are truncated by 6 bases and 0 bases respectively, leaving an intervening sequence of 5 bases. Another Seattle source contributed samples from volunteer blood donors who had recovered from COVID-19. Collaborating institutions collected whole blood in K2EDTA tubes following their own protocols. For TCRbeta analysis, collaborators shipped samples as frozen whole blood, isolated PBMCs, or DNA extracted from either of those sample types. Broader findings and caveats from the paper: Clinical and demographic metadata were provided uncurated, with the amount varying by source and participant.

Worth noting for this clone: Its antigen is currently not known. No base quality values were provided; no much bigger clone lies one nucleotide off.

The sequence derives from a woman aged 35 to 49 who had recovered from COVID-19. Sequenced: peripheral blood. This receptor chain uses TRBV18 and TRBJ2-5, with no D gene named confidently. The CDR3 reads CASSPYQETQYF. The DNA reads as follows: TGTGCCAGCTCCCCGTACCAAGAGACCCAGTACTTC.